This TCR beta chain was sequenced for a study of cytomegalovirus exposure and HLA in healthy donors. General study points: Per published accounts, TCR beta sequences correctly predicted the HLA-A and HLA-B alleles of most subjects. Later, an analysis found that common viral pathogens appeared to be linked with several of the most significant clusters. According to an earlier analysis, most TCR beta V segments yielded productive rearrangements about 90% or about 30% of the time. The study assumed roughly uniform donor sequencing depth for presence/absence analyses.

Vbeta (60) and Jbeta (13) primers were used in the PCR. Sequencing was performed with immunoSEQ multiplex PCR; in TCRdb, only in-frame clones are kept and a portion is missing. The table includes roughly 100,000 clones, around a tenth detected once. Regarding this clone: Its target is not known.

The clonotype originates from a man between 35 and 55 years old in good health and CMV-seropositive. Sequenced sample: PBMCs.

The DNA of the CDR3 is TGTGCCAGCAGCGTGGGGACTAGCGGTGGGGATACGCAGTATTTT. This translates into CASSVGTSGGDTQYF. J is TRBJ2-3 and V is TRBV7-6; 11 bases align to TRBD2. V was clipped by 5 bases and J by 6 bases; unmatched bases: 7. The CDR3 covers 15 residues. Germline CDR1 and CDR2: SGHVS and FNYEAQ.